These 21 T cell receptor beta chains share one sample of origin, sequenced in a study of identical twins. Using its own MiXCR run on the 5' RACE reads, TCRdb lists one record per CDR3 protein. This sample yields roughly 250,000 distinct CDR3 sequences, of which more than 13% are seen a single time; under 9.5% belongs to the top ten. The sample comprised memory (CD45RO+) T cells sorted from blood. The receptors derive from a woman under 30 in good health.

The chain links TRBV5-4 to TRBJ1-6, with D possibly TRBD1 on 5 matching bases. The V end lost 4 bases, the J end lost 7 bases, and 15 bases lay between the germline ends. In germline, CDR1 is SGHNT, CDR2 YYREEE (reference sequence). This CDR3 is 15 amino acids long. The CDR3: CASSVPGLENSPLHF. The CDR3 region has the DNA TGTGCCAGCAGCGTCCCGGGACTGGAGAATTCACCCCTCCACTTT.

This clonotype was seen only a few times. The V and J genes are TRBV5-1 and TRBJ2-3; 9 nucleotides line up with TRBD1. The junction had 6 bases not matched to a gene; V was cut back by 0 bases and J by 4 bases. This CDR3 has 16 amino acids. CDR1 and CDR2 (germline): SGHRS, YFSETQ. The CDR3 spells CASSLAGQGYPDTQYF. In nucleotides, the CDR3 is TGCGCCAGCAGCTTGGCAGGACAGGGGTATCCAGATACGCAGTATTTT.

Written as DNA, the CDR3 is TGCAGTGCTCAAAAGACAAATCCGAACACCGGGGAGCTGTTTTTT. Protein: CSAQKTNPNTGELFF. The chain combines TRBV20-1 with TRBJ2-2, with D uncertain. The CDR3 extends over 15 amino acids. Germline V CDR1 and CDR2: DFQATT, SNEGSKA (reference sequence). The V end lost 5 bases, the J end lost 0 bases, and 13 bases lay between the germline ends.

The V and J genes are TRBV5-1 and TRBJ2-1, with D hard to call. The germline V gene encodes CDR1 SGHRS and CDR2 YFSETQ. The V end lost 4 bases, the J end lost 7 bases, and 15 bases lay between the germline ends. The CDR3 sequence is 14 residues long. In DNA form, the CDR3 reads TGCGCCAGCAGCGAGGACCCGTCCTCAAATGAGCAGTTCTTC. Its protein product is CASSEDPSSNEQFF.

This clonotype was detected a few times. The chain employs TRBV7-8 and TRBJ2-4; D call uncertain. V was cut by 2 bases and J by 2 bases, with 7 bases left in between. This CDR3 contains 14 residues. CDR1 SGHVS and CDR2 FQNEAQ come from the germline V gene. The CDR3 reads CASSLTETKNIQYF. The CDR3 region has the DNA TGTGCCAGCAGCTTAACGGAAACCAAAAACATTCAGTACTTC.

The CDR3, as DNA: TGTGCCACCAGCAGAGATGCCGGATTGAACACTGAAGCTTTCTTT. Protein product: CATSRDAGLNTEAFF. V gene TRBV15 combines with J gene TRBJ1-1; D is undetermined. The V gene's germline CDR1 is LNHNV and CDR2 YYDKDF (reference sequence). V was pared by 0 bases and J by 0 bases, with 8 bases between. The CDR3 sequence is 15 residues long.

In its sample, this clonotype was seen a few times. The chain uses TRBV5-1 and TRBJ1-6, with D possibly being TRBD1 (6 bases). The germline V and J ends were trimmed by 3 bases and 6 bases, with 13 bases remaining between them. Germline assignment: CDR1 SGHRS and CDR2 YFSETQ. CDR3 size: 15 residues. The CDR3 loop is CASSYLGGGNSPLHF. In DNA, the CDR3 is TGCGCCAGCAGCTATCTAGGGGGAGGTAATTCACCCCTCCACTTT.

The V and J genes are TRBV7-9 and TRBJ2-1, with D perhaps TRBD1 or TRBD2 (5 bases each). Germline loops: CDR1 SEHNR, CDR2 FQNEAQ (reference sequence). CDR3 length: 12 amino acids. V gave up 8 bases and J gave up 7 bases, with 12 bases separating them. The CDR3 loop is CASQRGENEQFF. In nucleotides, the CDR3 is TGTGCCAGCCAAAGAGGGGAAAATGAGCAGTTCTTC.

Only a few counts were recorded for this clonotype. The CDR3 sequence is CSVGTSGSSYNEQFF. The CDR3 nucleotides read TGCAGCGTGGGGACTAGCGGTAGCTCCTACAATGAGCAGTTCTTC. The chain carries TRBV29-1 and TRBJ2-1; TRBD2 matches at 11 bases. This CDR3 has 15 residues. V dropped 6 bases and J dropped 0; count of bases not matched to a gene: 4. Germline V gives CDR1 SQVTM, CDR2 ANQGSEA.

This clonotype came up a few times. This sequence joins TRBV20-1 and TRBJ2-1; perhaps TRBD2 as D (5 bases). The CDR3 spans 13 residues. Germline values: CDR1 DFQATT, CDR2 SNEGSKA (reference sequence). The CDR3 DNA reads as TGCAGGGTTTCGGGCGGGTTGTTCAATGAGCAGTTCTTC. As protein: CRVSGGLFNEQFF.

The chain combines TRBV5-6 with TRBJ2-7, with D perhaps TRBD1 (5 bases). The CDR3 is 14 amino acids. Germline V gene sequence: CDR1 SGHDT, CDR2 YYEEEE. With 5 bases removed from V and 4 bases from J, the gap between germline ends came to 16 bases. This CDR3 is CASSYDRGVYEQYF. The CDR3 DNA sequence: TGTGCCAGCAGTTACGACAGAGGTGTATACGAGCAGTACTTC.

The CDR3 sequence: CASAKGGNTEAFF. DNA for the CDR3: TGTGCCAGCGCAAAGGGGGGGAACACTGAAGCTTTCTTT. The rearrangement uses TRBV12-3 or TRBV12-4 and TRBJ1-1, with D possibly TRBD1 on 6 matching bases. The CDR3 consists of 13 residues. Trimming pared 8 bases from V and 1 base from J, leaving 11 bases between.

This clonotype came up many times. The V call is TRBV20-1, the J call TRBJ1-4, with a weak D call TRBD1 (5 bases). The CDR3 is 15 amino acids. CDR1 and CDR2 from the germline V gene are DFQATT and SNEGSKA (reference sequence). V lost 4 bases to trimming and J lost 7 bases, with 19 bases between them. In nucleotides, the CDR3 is TGCAGTGCTAAGAAGGGGAGGGACGTCCCTGAAAAACTGTTTTTT. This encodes CSAKKGRDVPEKLFF.

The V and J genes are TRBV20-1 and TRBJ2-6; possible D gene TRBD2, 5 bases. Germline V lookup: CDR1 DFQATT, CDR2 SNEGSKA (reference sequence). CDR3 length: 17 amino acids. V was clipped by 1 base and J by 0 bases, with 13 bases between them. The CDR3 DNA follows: TGCAGTGCTAGAGGCCCGGGGTCCGGCTCTGGGGCCAACGTCCTGACTTTC. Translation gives CSARGPGSGSGANVLTF.

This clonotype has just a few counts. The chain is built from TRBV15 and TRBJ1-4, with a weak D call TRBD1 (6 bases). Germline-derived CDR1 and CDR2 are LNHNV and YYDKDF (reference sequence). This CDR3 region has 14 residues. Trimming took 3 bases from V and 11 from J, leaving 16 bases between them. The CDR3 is CATSRDLEGDKLFF. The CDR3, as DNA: TGTGCCACCAGCAGGGACTTAGAGGGGGACAAACTGTTTTTT.

The CDR3 DNA is TGCGCCAGCAAGTCCCAAGAGACCCAGTACTTC. Its translation: CASKSQETQYF. The J gene is TRBJ2-5, the V gene TRBV5-1; D is undetermined. This CDR3 comprises 11 residues. The germline gives CDR1 SGHRS, CDR2 YFSETQ. Trimming took 6 bases from V and 1 from J, leaving 4 bases between them.

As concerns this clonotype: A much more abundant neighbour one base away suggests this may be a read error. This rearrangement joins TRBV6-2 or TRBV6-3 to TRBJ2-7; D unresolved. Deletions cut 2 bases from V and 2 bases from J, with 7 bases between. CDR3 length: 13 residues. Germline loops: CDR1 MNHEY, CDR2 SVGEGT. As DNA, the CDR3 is TGTGCCAGCAGTTACGGGGTCACCTACGAGCAGTACTTC. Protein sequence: CASSYGVTYEQYF.

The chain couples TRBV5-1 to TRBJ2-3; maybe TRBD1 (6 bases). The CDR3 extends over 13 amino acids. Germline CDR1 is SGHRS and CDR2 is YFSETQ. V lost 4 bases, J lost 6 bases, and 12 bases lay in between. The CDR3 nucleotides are TGCGCCAGCAGCGACCCAGGGGCGGATACGCAGTATTTT. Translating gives CASSDPGADTQYF.

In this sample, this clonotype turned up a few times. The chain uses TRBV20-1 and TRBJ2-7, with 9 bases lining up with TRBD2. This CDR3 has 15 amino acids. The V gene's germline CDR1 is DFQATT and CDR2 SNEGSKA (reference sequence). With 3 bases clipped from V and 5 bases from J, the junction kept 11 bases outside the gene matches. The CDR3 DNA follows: TGCAGTGCTAGGCCCGGACTAGCGCCCAAGAACGAGCAGTACTTC. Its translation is CSARPGLAPKNEQYF.

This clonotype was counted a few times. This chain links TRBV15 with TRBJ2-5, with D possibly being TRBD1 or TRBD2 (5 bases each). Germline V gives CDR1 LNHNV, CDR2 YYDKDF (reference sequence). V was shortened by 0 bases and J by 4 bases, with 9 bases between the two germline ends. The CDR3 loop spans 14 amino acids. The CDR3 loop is CATSREAGRETQYF. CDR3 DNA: TGTGCCACCAGCAGAGAGGCAGGGAGAGAGACCCAGTACTTC.

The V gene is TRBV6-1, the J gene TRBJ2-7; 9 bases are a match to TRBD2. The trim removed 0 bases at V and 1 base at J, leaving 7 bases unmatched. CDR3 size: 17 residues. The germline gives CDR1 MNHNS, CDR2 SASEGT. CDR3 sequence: CASSEAGGSGRSYEQYF. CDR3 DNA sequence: TGTGCCAGCAGTGAAGCTGGGGGAAGCGGGAGGTCCTACGAGCAGTACTTC.